This is a list of T cell receptor beta chains from one sample in a study of shared T cell receptors in the human thymus. The table came from immunoSEQ multiplex PCR; TCRdb's copy has only in-frame clones and leaves some out. The table includes some 700,000 clones, 80% to 90% detected once. This sample also appeared in a second study, on human thymus T cells.

Sequenced: thymocytes. The receptor source for this set is a girl under three years old with a congenital heart defect. Both conserved end residues are part of each CDR3. Fields, in order: V gene, J gene, clone size, CDR3 protein. Size is omitted from some rows. Given values are once, few, many or a class for expanded clones.

>TRBV28|TRBJ2-1|few
CASSPDRVGGNEQFF
>TRBV28|TRBJ2-7|.
CASSLLGLASYEQYF
>TRBV6-5|TRBJ2-7|.
CASREPGQGIHEQYF
>TRBV15|TRBJ1-6|.
CATSRAGTGTGNSPLHF
>TRBV6-1|TRBJ2-7|.
CASSEDGSSYEQYF
>TRBV5-1|TRBJ1-4|.
CASSLQGAYEKLFF
>TRBV4-3|TRBJ1-3|.
CASSPGYSGNTIYF
>TRBV19|TRBJ1-6|.
CASSMPPGQVNSPLHF
>TRBV9|TRBJ2-3|.
CASSVGSGTDTQYF
>TRBV27|TRBJ1-1|few
CASSLSMNTEAFF
>TRBV27|TRBJ2-3|.
CASSPRHRCGGEPYTDTQYF
>TRBV25-1|TRBJ1-4|.
CASSEERALRDEKLFF
>TRBV4-1|TRBJ1-1|.
CASSQQGKNTEAFF
>TRBV6-5|TRBJ2-7|.
CASSEARGKQYF
>TRBV19|TRBJ1-2|.
CASSISVTGRNYGYTF
>TRBV7-6|TRBJ1-5|.
CASSRRGQDGNQPQHF
>TRBV10-3|TRBJ1-2|.
CAISISRDSLINDYGYTF
>TRBV18|TRBJ1-5|.
CASSPSGTSQNQPQHF
>TRBV7-2|TRBJ2-1|.
CASSSTRGGNEQFF
>TRBV15|TRBJ1-6|once
CATSSGQDERSPLHF
>TRBV11-2|TRBJ1-4|.
CASSLDGSEKLFF
>TRBV30|TRBJ1-2|.
CAWSVEGRFNYGYTF
>TRBV4-3|TRBJ2-3|.
CASSHLTPHTRAQYF
>TRBV7-9|TRBJ1-3|.
CASSPPRAKRAGNTIYF
>TRBV9|TRBJ1-1|.
CASSVGATGWETEAFF